The 21 T cell receptor beta chains below were found in one sample sequenced in a study of radiotherapy plus CTLA-4 blockade in lung cancer. Assay: immunoSEQ multiplex PCR; the TCRdb copy retains only in-frame clones and omits some. Among 35,000 to 55,000 clones listed, approximately 67% were seen once. The sequencing used peripheral blood, collected from a patient treated with radiotherapy plus ipilimumab. These receptor sequences come from a human donor with non-small cell lung cancer who had a partial response to radiotherapy plus ipilimumab.

The chain uses TRBV10-1 and TRBJ1-1, with D perhaps matching TRBD1 (5 bases). Germline V gene data show CDR1 as WNHNN and CDR2 as SYGVQD (reference sequence). Trimming took 7 bases from V and 4 from J, leaving 13 bases between them. The CDR3 loop spans 13 amino acids. CDR3 amino acids: CASTLQGLTEAFF. The CDR3 bases are TGCGCCAGCACCCTTCAGGGCCTCACTGAAGCTTTCTTT.

The chain is built from TRBV7-2 and TRBJ2-3; possibly TRBD1 for D (5 bases). V was shortened by 3 bases and J by 1 base, with 11 bases between the two germline ends. The CDR3 runs 15 residues. CDR1 and CDR2 from the germline V gene are SGHTA and FQGNSA. The CDR3 sequence: CASSLVGPGTDTQYF. DNA for the CDR3: TGTGCCAGCAGCTTGGTGGGGCCCGGCACAGATACGCAGTATTTT.

The gene calls are TRBV30 and TRBJ2-1; 7 bases map to TRBD2. The germline V gene encodes CDR1 GTSNPN and CDR2 SVGIG (reference sequence). The CDR3 runs to 12 residues. The V and J ends lost 1 base and 15 bases, in that order; junction bases with no gene match: 9. This chain's CDR3 is CAWSGVGGTSFF. The CDR3 DNA is TGTGCCTGGAGTGGCGTCGGGGGGACTTCGTTCTTC.

This chain links TRBV6-5 with TRBJ1-4; TRBD1 matches 7 bases. The CDR3 runs 15 residues. Trimming took 4 bases from V and 8 from J; bases not matched to a gene: 10. The germline gives CDR1 MNHEY, CDR2 SVGAGI. The CDR3 DNA reads TGTGCCAGCAGTTCCCGAGGGACAGAGTACGAAAAACTGTTTTTT. Translation: CASSSRGTEYEKLFF.

The chain is built from TRBV4-1 and TRBJ1-1, with no clear D. Germline assignment: CDR1 MGHRA and CDR2 YSYEKL. The CDR3 is 12 residues long. The V end was cut by 1 base, the J end by 10 bases, with 10 bases between. CDR3 bases: TGCGCCAGCAGCCAAGTACCTGGAGGAGCTTTCTTT. Its protein is CASSQVPGGAFF.

V is TRBV7-9 and J is TRBJ2-2, with 7 bases matching TRBD1. This CDR3 spans 16 amino acids. Unmatched junction bases numbered 6, after V lost 1 base and J lost 4 bases. CDR1 and CDR2 from the germline V gene are SEHNR and FQNEAQ (reference sequence). CDR3 region: CASSLVDRVVTGELFF. DNA for the CDR3: TGTGCCAGCAGCTTAGTTGACAGGGTGGTCACCGGGGAGCTGTTTTTT.

This clone was counted between two and nine times. The gene calls are TRBV9 and TRBJ1-2, with 9 bases matching TRBD1. The CDR3 has 13 residues. The V and J ends lost 6 bases and 7 bases, in that order; junction bases with no gene match: 7. Per germline, CDR1 SGDLS and CDR2 YYNGEE. This chain's CDR3 is CASTPGTGSGYTF. The CDR3 region has the DNA TGTGCCAGCACTCCCGGGACAGGGAGTGGCTACACCTTC.

The chain combines TRBV5-8 with TRBJ2-1; 10 bases match TRBD2. Germline CDR1 and CDR2: SGHTS and YDEGEE. Unmatched junction bases numbered 6, after V lost 4 bases and J lost 5 bases. The CDR3 extends over 15 amino acids. The DNA of the CDR3 is TGTGCCAGCAGCACGAGCGGGAGGGCCAACAATGAGCAGTTCTTC. This gives the protein CASSTSGRANNEQFF.

This sequence joins TRBV7-2 and TRBJ1-2; 7 positions agree with TRBD1. V was pared by 5 bases and J by 4 bases, with 4 bases of the junction left unmatched. Per germline, CDR1 SGHTA and CDR2 FQGNSA. This CDR3 region has 13 residues. The CDR3 sequence is CASSTGQFYGYTF. CDR3 bases: TGTGCCAGCAGCACGGGACAGTTCTATGGCTACACCTTC.

This chain links TRBV6-5 with TRBJ1-2, with TRBD1 as a possible D gene (6 bases). V dropped 2 bases and J dropped 6 bases, with 10 bases sitting between them. Germline V gives CDR1 MNHEY, CDR2 SVGAGI. The length of the CDR3 is 13 residues. Written as DNA, the CDR3 is TGTGCCAGCAGTTACGTGGGGGCCGATGGCTACACCTTC. Its translation is CASSYVGADGYTF.

In this sample, this clone turned up a few times. The chain uses TRBV2 and TRBJ1-1; no firm D call. The CDR3 spans 12 residues. Trimming left V 7 bases short and J 3 bases short, with 9 bases between. The germline gives CDR1 SNHLY, CDR2 FYNNEI. CDR3 in amino acids: CASTSRDTEAFF. Written as DNA, the CDR3 is TGTGCCAGCACCTCCCGGGACACTGAAGCTTTCTTT. Filled out from reference TRBV2 and TRBJ1-1, the complete variable domain reads EPEVTQTPSHQVTQMGQEVILRCVPISNHLYFYWYRQILGQKVEFLVSFYNNEISEKSEIFDDQFSVERPDGSNFTLKIRSTKLEDSAMYFCASTSRDTEAFFGQGTRLTVV.

This clone was detected only a few times. V and J are TRBV6-1 and TRBJ1-4; 7 bases match TRBD1. The CDR3 runs 13 residues. Germline assignment: CDR1 MNHNS and CDR2 SASEGT. With 7 bases clipped from V and 10 bases from J, the junction kept 9 bases outside the gene matches. Here the CDR3 DNA reads TGTGCCAGCATGCCGGGACAGTGGGCAAAACTGTTTTTT. This sequence encodes CASMPGQWAKLFF.

The rearrangement links TRBV7-3 to TRBJ2-3, with a weak D call TRBD1 (6 bases). The V gene lost 5 bases and the J gene lost 8 bases, with 17 bases spanning the gap. Per germline, CDR1 SGHTA and CDR2 FQGTGA. The CDR3 totals 14 residues. CDR3 sequence reads: CASSPQGPLGTQYF. Written as DNA, the CDR3 is TGTGCCAGCAGCCCGCAGGGGCCCCTGGGTACGCAGTATTTT. Supplemented by reference TRBV7-3 and TRBJ2-3, the full variable domain reads GAGVSQTPSNKVTEKGKYVELRCDPISGHTALYWYRQSLGQGPEFLIYFQGTGAADDSGLPNDRFFAVRPEGSVSTLKIQRTERGDSAVYLCASSPQGPLGTQYFGPGTRLTVL.

This clone showed up just a few times. The chain employs TRBV7-2 and TRBJ2-5; 8 bases line up with TRBD2. The CDR3 runs 17 residues. V was clipped by 3 bases and J by 0 bases; unmatched bases: 9. Germline V lookup: CDR1 SGHTA, CDR2 FQGNSA. CDR3 sequence reads: CASSFPLSGAYQETQYF. DNA of the CDR3: TGTGCCAGCAGCTTCCCTCTTAGCGGGGCCTACCAAGAGACCCAGTACTTC. Complete variable domain (other parts from reference TRBV7-2 and TRBJ2-5): GAGVSQSPSNKVTEKGKDVELRCDPISGHTALYWYRQSLGQGLEFLIYFQGNSAPDKSGLPSDRFSAERTGGSVSTLTIQRTQQEDSAVYLCASSFPLSGAYQETQYFGPGTRLLVL.

CDR3 protein: CASTPTGHFTEAFF. CDR3 nucleotide sequence: TGTGCCAGCACCCCTACAGGGCACTTCACTGAAGCTTTCTTT. V usage is TRBV7-6 and J usage is TRBJ1-1, with D possibly TRBD1 on 6 matching bases. Trimming pared 7 bases from V and 4 bases from J, leaving 16 bases between. There are 14 residues in the CDR3. CDR1 is SGHVS, CDR2 FNYEAQ, per germline.

The J gene is TRBJ1-2, the V gene TRBV5-4, with 8 bases matching TRBD1. The CDR3 has 14 amino acids. J was trimmed by 4 bases and V by 4 bases; bases with no gene match: 6. Per germline, CDR1 SGHNT and CDR2 YYREEE (reference sequence). The CDR3 DNA sequence: TGTGCCAGCAGCGCGGGACAGGAGATCTATGGCTACACCTTC. This translates into CASSAGQEIYGYTF.

This clone was seen repeatedly, ten times or more. The chain couples TRBV19 to TRBJ1-2; a weak D match, TRBD1 (5 bases). The germline V gene has CDR1 LNHDA and CDR2 SQIVND (reference sequence). The germline V and J ends were trimmed by 1 base and 0 bases, with 6 bases remaining between them. This CDR3 has 14 residues. CDR3 coding DNA: TGTGCCAGTAGTATAGTGACAGCTAACTATGGCTACACCTTC. Protein: CASSIVTANYGYTF.

The chain uses TRBV18 and TRBJ2-3; 11 bases are shared with TRBD2. Trimming removed 5 bases from V and 5 bases from J; junction bases left unmatched: 3. Looked up from germline, CDR1 is KGHSH and CDR2 is LQKENI. The CDR3 is 14 residues long. The DNA for the CDR3 is TGTGCCAGCTCAATAGCGGGAGGGCGAGATACGCAGTATTTT. This gives the protein CASSIAGGRDTQYF.

The genes are TRBV6-6 and TRBJ2-1, with D tentatively TRBD2 (5 bases). The CDR3 totals 14 residues. With 4 bases removed from V and 5 bases from J, the gap between germline ends came to 12 bases. Germline-derived CDR1 and CDR2 are MNHNY and SVGAGI (reference sequence). DNA for the CDR3: TGTGCCAGCAGTTTAAGGGCCGGGGACAATGAGCAGTTCTTC. It yields the protein CASSLRAGDNEQFF.

This chain connects TRBV7-2 to TRBJ2-3; TRBD1 aligns across 8 bases. The V and J ends lost 4 bases and 8 bases, in that order; junction bases with no gene match: 8. Germline CDR1 is SGHTA and CDR2 is FQGNSA. The CDR3 is 14 residues long. The DNA of the CDR3 is TGTGCCAGCAGCTCCGGGACAGGCAGCCGTACGCAGTATTTT. Encoded protein: CASSSGTGSRTQYF.

This rearrangement joins TRBV19 to TRBJ1-4; 8 bases align to TRBD1. With 4 bases clipped from V and 7 bases from J, the junction kept 5 bases outside the gene matches. This CDR3 spans 14 amino acids. Germline V gene sequence: CDR1 LNHDA, CDR2 SQIVND (reference sequence). The CDR3 is CASSTGQGGEKLFF. The CDR3 DNA sequence: TGTGCCAGTAGTACCGGACAGGGAGGTGAAAAACTGTTTTTT.